The source of this T cell receptor (beta chain) is a study of blood T cells in healthy people across ages. The study, taken as a whole, reports: Older age went with lower TCR beta diversity per million T cells, in a roughly linear way.

The CDR3 runs to 15 residues. Losses at the gene ends were 6 bases for V and 4 bases for J; bases not matched to a gene: 10. Germline assignment: CDR1 MNHEY and CDR2 SMNVEV (reference sequence). Isolating PBMCs gave at least 6.5 million of these cells per sample. A second about 6 to 12 cycle PCR used barcoded and J-beta primers. Through a template-switch adaptor with 12 random nucleotides, each cDNA molecule received a tag. CDR3-containing paired-end reads numbered at least 2.5 million in each sample. Using its own MiXCR run on the 5' RACE reads, TCRdb lists one record per CDR3 protein. The sample lists some 1,500,000 distinct CDR3 sequences; roughly two fifths were seen once. This clonotype has only a few counts. The antigen remains unidentified.

V gene TRBV27 combines with J gene TRBJ2-5; 8 bases are shared with TRBD1. This clonotype was sampled from a woman between 18 and 30 years old in good health. Sequenced: blood. The CDR3 reads CASRGGQGAGETQYF. The CDR3 nucleotides are TGTGCCAGCAGGGGAGGACAGGGCGCGGGAGAGACCCAGTACTTC.